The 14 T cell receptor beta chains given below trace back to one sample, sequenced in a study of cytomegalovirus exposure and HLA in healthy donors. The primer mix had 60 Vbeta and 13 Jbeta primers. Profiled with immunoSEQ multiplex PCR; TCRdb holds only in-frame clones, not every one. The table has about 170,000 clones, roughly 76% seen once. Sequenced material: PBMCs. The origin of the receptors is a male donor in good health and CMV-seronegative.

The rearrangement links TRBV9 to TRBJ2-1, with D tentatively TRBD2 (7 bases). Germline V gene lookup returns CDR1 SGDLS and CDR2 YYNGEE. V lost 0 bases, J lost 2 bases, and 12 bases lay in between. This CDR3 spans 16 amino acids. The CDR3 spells CASSVDAGDTYNEQFF. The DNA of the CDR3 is TGTGCCAGCAGCGTAGACGCGGGGGACACCTACAATGAGCAGTTCTTC.

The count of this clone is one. Written as DNA, the CDR3 is TGTGCCAGCAGTGAAGCACAGGGAGGGATCCAAGAGACCCAGTACTTC. This codes for CASSEAQGGIQETQYF. This chain links TRBV2 with TRBJ2-5, with D maybe TRBD2 (7 bases). CDR1 is SNHLY and CDR2 is FYNNEI in the germline V gene. This CDR3 comprises 16 residues. Trimming took 0 bases from V and 1 from J, leaving 12 bases between them.

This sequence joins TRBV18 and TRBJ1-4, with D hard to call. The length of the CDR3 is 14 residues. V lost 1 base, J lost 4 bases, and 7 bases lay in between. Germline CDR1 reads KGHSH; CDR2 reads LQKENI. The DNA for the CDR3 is TGTGCCAGCTCACCACGACGGGATAATGAAAAACTGTTTTTT. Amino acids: CASSPRRDNEKLFF.

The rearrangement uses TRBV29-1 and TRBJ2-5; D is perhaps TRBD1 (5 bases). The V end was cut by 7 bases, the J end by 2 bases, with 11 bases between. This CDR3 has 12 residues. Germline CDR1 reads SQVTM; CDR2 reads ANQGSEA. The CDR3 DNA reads TGCAGCGCTACAGGAAGGCAAGAGACCCAGTACTTC. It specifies CSATGRQETQYF.

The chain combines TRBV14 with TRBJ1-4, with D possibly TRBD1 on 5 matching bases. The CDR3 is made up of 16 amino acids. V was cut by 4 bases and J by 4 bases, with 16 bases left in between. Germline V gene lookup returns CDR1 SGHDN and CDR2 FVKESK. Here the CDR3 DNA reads TGTGCCAGCAGCCCCCATGGAGGGGTTGGTAATGAAAAACTGTTTTTT. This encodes CASSPHGGVGNEKLFF. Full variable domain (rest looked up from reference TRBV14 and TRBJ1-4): EAGVTQFPSHSVIEKGQTVTLRCDPISGHDNLYWYRRVMGKEIKFLLHFVKESKQDESGMPNNRFLAERTGGTYSTLKVQPAELEDSGVYFCASSPHGGVGNEKLFFGSGTQLSVL.

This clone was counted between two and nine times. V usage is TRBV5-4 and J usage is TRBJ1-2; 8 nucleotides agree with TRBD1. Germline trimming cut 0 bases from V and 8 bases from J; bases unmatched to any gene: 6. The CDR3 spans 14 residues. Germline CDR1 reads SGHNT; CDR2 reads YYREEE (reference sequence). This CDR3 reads CASSLEDRAGGYTF. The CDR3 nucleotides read TGTGCCAGCAGCTTGGAGGACAGGGCAGGCGGCTACACCTTC.

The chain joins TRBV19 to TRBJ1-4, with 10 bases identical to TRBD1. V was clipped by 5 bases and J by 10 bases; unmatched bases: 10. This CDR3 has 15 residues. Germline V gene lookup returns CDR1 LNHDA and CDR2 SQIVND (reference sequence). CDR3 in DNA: TGTGCCAGTAGTCCAGCGGACAGGGGGGTGCGAAAACTGTTTTTT. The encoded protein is CASSPADRGVRKLFF.

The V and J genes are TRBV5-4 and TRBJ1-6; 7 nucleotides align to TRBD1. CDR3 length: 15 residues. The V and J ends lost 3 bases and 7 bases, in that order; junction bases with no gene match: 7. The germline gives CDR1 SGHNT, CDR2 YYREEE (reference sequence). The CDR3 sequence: CASSSRQGENSPLHF. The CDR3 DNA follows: TGTGCCAGCAGCTCTCGACAGGGAGAGAATTCACCCCTCCACTTT.

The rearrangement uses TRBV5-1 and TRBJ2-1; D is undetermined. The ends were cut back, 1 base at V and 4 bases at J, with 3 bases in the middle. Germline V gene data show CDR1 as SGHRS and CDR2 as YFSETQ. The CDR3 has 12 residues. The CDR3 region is CASSLYYNEQFF. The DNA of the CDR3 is TGCGCCAGCAGCTTGTATTACAATGAGCAGTTCTTC.

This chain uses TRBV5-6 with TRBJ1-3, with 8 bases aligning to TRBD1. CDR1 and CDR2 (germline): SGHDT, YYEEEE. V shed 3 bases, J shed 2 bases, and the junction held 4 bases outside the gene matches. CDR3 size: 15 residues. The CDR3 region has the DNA TGTGCCAGCAGCTGGACAGGGATCCCTGGAAACACCATATATTTT. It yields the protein CASSWTGIPGNTIYF.

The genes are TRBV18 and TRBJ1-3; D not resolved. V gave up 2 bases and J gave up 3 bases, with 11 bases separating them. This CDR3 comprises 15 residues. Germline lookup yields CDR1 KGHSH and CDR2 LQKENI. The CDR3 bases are TGTGCCAGCTCACCATCTGGGCGAGATGGAAACACCATATATTTT. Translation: CASSPSGRDGNTIYF.

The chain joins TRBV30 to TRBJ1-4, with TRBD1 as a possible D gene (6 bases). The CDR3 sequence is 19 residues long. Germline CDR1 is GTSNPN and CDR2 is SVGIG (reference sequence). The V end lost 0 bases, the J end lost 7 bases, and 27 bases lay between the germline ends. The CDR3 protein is CAWSVSRQTIGGGREKLFF. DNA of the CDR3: TGTGCCTGGAGTGTTTCGCGACAAACGATAGGGGGGGGACGTGAAAAACTGTTTTTT.

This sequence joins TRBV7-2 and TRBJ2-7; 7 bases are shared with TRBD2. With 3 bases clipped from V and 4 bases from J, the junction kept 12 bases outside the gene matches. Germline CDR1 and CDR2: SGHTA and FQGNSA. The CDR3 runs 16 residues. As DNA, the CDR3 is TGTGCCAGCAGCTTGTCGGGCGGGGGAGGCTGGTACGAGCAGTACTTC. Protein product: CASSLSGGGGWYEQYF.

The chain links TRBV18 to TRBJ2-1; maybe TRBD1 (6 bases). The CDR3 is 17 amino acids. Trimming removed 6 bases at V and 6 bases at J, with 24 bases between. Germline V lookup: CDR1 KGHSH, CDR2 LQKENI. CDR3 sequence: CASSPLAPQGQGNEQFF. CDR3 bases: TGTGCCAGCTCGCCCCTCGCCCCCCAGGGGCAGGGCAATGAGCAGTTCTTC.